Listed below are T cell receptor beta chains from one sample, sequenced in a study of identifying expanded T cells in peripheral blood. Libraries were prepared by immunoSEQ multiplex PCR; TCRdb keeps only in-frame clonotypes and omits some of them. Of over 65,000 clones in the sample, roughly 90% are singletons; the top ten hold roughly 7%. Sequences were obtained from blood. These receptors were taken from a person between 18 and 70 years old in good health. Each CDR3 is given with its conserved first and last residue. Each record gives: D gene, clone size, V gene, J gene, CDR3 protein, CDR3 DNA. The D gene is left open where the match is weak. Not all rows give a size; the values are once, few, many and, for expanded clones, a class.

-	-	TRBV30	TRBJ2-3	CAWSGADTQYF	TGTGCCTGGAGTGGCGCAGATACGCAGTATTTT
-	-	TRBV2	TRBJ1-1	CASSEARNTEAFF	TGTGCCAGCAGTGAAGCGAGGAACACTGAAGCTTTCTTT
-	-	TRBV11-1	TRBJ1-1	CASIPRGGPNTEAFF	TGTGCCAGCATCCCCCGGGGAGGTCCGAACACTGAAGCTTTCTTT
-	-	TRBV7-9	TRBJ2-1	CASSPQGGAYNEQFF	TGTGCCAGCAGCCCTCAGGGTGGAGCCTACAATGAGCAGTTCTTC
-	-	TRBV7-9	TRBJ1-5	CASSLNSNQPQHF	TGTGCCAGCAGCTTAAATAGCAATCAGCCCCAGCATTTT
-	-	TRBV6-5	TRBJ1-2	CASSYKVFYGYTF	TGTGCCAGCAGTTACAAGGTCTTCTATGGCTACACCTTC
-	once	TRBV23-1	TRBJ2-5	CASSHSGLETQYF	TGCGCCAGCAGTCACTCAGGGTTGGAGACCCAGTACTTC
-	-	TRBV7-9	TRBJ1-3	CASSLPPTGNTIYF	TGTGCCAGCAGCTTACCCCCAACTGGAAACACCATATATTTT
TRBD1	-	TRBV27	TRBJ1-1	CASGQGLNTEAFF	TGTGCCAGCGGACAGGGTTTGAACACTGAAGCTTTCTTT
-	-	TRBV5-6	TRBJ1-6	CASSLAGYNSPLHF	TGTGCCAGCAGCTTGGCTGGGTATAATTCACCCCTCCACTTT
-	-	TRBV19	TRBJ1-1	CASSQQVETEAFF	TGTGCCAGTAGCCAACAGGTGGAAACTGAAGCTTTCTTT
-	-	TRBV6-1	TRBJ2-1	CASMERRGPYNEQFF	TGTGCCAGCATGGAGCGGAGGGGCCCCTACAATGAGCAGTTCTTC
-	-	TRBV9	TRBJ2-1	CASSGDYNEQFF	TGTGCCAGCAGCGGGGACTACAATGAGCAGTTCTTC
-	-	TRBV4-1	TRBJ1-2	CAGSQVREGSGGYTF	TGCGCCGGCAGCCAAGTGAGAGAGGGTTCGGGCGGCTACACCTTC
-	-	TRBV30	TRBJ1-1	CAWGYWGLNTEAFF	TGTGCCTGGGGTTATTGGGGGCTAAACACTGAAGCTTTCTTT
-	-	TRBV5-1	TRBJ1-2	CASSPGDPNFNYGYTF	TGCGCCAGCAGCCCCGGAGACCCCAACTTTAACTATGGCTACACCTTC
-	-	TRBV6-1	TRBJ1-5	CASSEAAPASYQPQHF	TGTGCCAGCAGTGAAGCGGCGCCAGCCTCCTATCAGCCCCAGCATTTT
-	-	TRBV7-2	TRBJ1-2	CASSSPEKANYGYTF	TGTGCCAGCAGCTCCCCAGAGAAAGCTAACTATGGCTACACCTTC
TRBD2	-	TRBV10-1	TRBJ2-5	CASGTSGTETQYF	TGCGCCAGCGGGACTAGCGGGACAGAGACCCAGTACTTC
-	-	TRBV18	TRBJ2-7	CASSRGTDDVGEQYF	TGTGCCAGCTCTCGAGGGACCGACGACGTGGGAGAGCAGTACTTC
TRBD1	-	TRBV19	TRBJ1-3	CASSPNRDSDSGNTIYF	TGTGCCAGTAGTCCCAACAGGGACAGTGACTCTGGAAACACCATATATTTT
-	-	TRBV27	TRBJ2-5	CASSLSYLQETQYF	TGTGCCAGCAGTTTGTCCTACCTACAGGAGACCCAGTACTTC
TRBD1	-	TRBV7-9	TRBJ1-5	CASSPGDSPDNQPQHF	TGTGCCAGCAGCCCGGGGGACAGTCCTGACAATCAGCCCCAGCATTTT
-	-	TRBV19	TRBJ1-2	CASSHISSGYGYTF	TGTGCCAGTAGCCATATATCCAGTGGCTATGGCTACACCTTC